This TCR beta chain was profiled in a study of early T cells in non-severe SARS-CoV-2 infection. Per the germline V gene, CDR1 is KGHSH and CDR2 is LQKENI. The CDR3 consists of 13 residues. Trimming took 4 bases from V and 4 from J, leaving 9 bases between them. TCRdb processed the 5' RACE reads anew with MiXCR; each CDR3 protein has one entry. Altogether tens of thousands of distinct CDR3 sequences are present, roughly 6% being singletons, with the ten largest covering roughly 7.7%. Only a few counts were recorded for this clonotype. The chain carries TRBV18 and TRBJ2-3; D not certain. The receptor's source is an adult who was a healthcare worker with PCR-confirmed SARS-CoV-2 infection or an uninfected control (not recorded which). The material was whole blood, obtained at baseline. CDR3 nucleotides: TGTGCCAGCTCACTACGAGAGGCAGATACGCAGTATTTT. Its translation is CASSLREADTQYF.